The 18 T cell receptor beta chains below come from one sample, sequenced in a study of T cell responses to AZD1222 COVID-19 vaccine. Profiled with immunoSEQ multiplex PCR; TCRdb holds only in-frame clones, not every one. The data hold under 150,000 clones, with 65% to 90% observed a single time. The material sequenced was peripheral blood, taken 28 days after the second dose of the MenACWY control vaccine. These receptors were obtained from an adult who received the MenACWY meningococcal vaccine as a control.

The chain has TRBV30 and TRBJ2-7, with a possible D match to TRBD1 (6 bases). V shed 7 bases and J shed 0 bases, with 19 bases lying between them. There are 15 residues in the CDR3. Per the germline V gene, CDR1 is GTSNPN and CDR2 is SVGIG (reference sequence). The CDR3 DNA reads TGTGCCTTCTCTAACGACAGGCTGAGCTCCTACGAGCAGTACTTC. Protein: CAFSNDRLSSYEQYF.

The chain is built from TRBV4-3 and TRBJ2-7; weak D call: TRBD2 (5 bases). CDR3 size: 14 residues. CDR1 is LGHNA, CDR2 YSLEER, per germline. V was pared by 1 base and J by 2 bases, with 9 bases between. CDR3 sequence: CASSQGTGPYEQYF. CDR3 coding DNA: TGCGCCAGCAGCCAAGGGACTGGCCCCTACGAGCAGTACTTC.

The table lists this clone with a few counts. This chain connects TRBV7-2 to TRBJ2-7; 8 bases align to TRBD2. V lost 1 base, J lost 2 bases, and 7 bases stayed unmatched. The CDR3 is 16 amino acids. Germline-derived CDR1 and CDR2 are SGHTA and FQGNSA. CDR3 in amino acids: CASSLGGAGVPYEQYF. The DNA of the CDR3 is TGTGCCAGCAGCTTAGGAGGAGCGGGAGTCCCCTACGAGCAGTACTTC.

The chain combines TRBV25-1 with TRBJ1-4; D is uncertain. Germline-derived CDR1 and CDR2 are MGHDK and SYGVNS. The CDR3 covers 13 residues. V was shortened by 8 bases and J by 6 bases, with 13 bases between the two germline ends. DNA of the CDR3: TGTGCCAGCGGGCCAGCCGACGATGAAAAACTGTTTTTT. Encoded protein: CASGPADDEKLFF.

This clone has only one observation. The V and J genes are TRBV5-3 and TRBJ1-2, with D hard to call. TRBV5-3 is an ORF, with its function uncertain. The CDR3 is made up of 15 amino acids. The ends were cut back, 2 bases at V and 4 bases at J, with 15 bases in the middle. CDR3 coding DNA: TGTGCCAGAAGCTTTCGGTCGGCAAGGGTCTATGGCTACACCTTC. Encoded protein: CARSFRSARVYGYTF.

The rearrangement joins TRBV27 to TRBJ2-2; D may be TRBD2 (6 bases). Germline lookup yields CDR1 MNHEY and CDR2 SMNVEV (reference sequence). Trimming took 3 bases from V and 4 from J, leaving 12 bases between them. This CDR3 spans 15 amino acids. DNA of the CDR3: TGTGCCAGCAGTTTGGGCCCCGGGGGCACCGGGGAGCTGTTTTTT. Translated, it gives CASSLGPGGTGELFF.

The chain recombines TRBV9 with TRBJ2-7; 9 bases agree with TRBD2. V shed 0 bases, J shed 4 bases, and the junction held 8 bases outside the gene matches. The germline V gene has CDR1 SGDLS and CDR2 YYNGEE. The CDR3 sequence is 16 residues long. CDR3 nucleotides: TGTGCCAGCAGCGTAGGAGGCGGGAGGGCCAGGTACGAGCAGTACTTC. It encodes CASSVGGGRARYEQYF.

This clone has only one observation. V is TRBV5-5 and J is TRBJ1-4; no firm D call. Trimming cost V 0 bases and J 5 bases, with 8 bases left between them. This CDR3 is built from 14 residues. CDR1 is SGHKS and CDR2 is YYEKEE in the germline V gene (reference sequence). CDR3: CASSLGLDNEKLFF. CDR3 coding DNA: TGTGCCAGCAGCTTGGGTTTAGACAATGAAAAACTGTTTTTT.

The rearrangement joins TRBV7-8 to TRBJ1-6, with a weak D call TRBD1 (6 bases). Trimming stripped 4 bases from V and 7 bases from J, with 17 bases between. CDR1 is SGHVS, CDR2 FQNEAQ, per germline. CDR3 length: 16 amino acids. The CDR3 region has the DNA TGTGCCAGCAGCTCGGTGGGGGCAGGGACGAATTCACCCCTCCACTTT. Protein: CASSSVGAGTNSPLHF. The full variable domain, its missing parts supplied by reference TRBV7-8 and TRBJ1-6, is GAGVSQSPRYKVAKRGQDVALRCDPISGHVSLFWYQQALGQGPEFLTYFQNEAQLDKSGLPSDRFFAERPEGSVSTLKIQRTQQEDSAVYLCASSSVGAGTNSPLHFGNGTRLTVT.

This sequence joins TRBV5-1 and TRBJ2-3, with no clear D. Trimming took off 3 bases at V and 2 bases at J, with 7 bases between the two ends. The CDR3 runs 13 residues. Per the germline V gene, CDR1 is SGHRS and CDR2 is YFSETQ. CDR3 loop: CASSSGPTDTQYF. In nucleotides, the CDR3 is TGCGCCAGCAGCTCAGGACCCACAGATACGCAGTATTTT.

This chain joins TRBV19 and TRBJ1-3; a weak D match, TRBD1 (6 bases). Trimming removed 8 bases from V and 2 bases from J, with 10 bases in between. Germline CDR1 and CDR2: LNHDA and SQIVND (reference sequence). The CDR3 is 13 residues long. Here the CDR3 reads CASHRTAGNTIYF. Here the CDR3 DNA reads TGTGCCAGTCACCGGACAGCTGGAAACACCATATATTTT.

The J gene is TRBJ1-1, the V gene TRBV5-6; 7 nucleotides match TRBD1. The CDR3 spans 15 residues. Germline CDR1 reads SGHDT; CDR2 reads YYEEEE. Losses at the gene ends were 2 bases for V and 4 bases for J; bases not matched to a gene: 8. The CDR3 protein is CASSFDRVIFTEAFF. CDR3 sequence (DNA): TGTGCCAGCAGCTTTGACAGGGTGATTTTCACTGAAGCTTTCTTT. Combining the CDR3 with reference TRBV5-6 and TRBJ1-1 gives the whole variable domain DAGVTQSPTHLIKTRGQQVTLRCSPKSGHDTVSWYQQALGQGPQFIFQYYEEEERQRGNFPDRFSGHQFPNYSSELNVNALLLGDSALYLCASSFDRVIFTEAFFGQGTRLTVV.

The rearrangement joins TRBV6-5 to TRBJ2-7; D is undetermined. Trimming removed 0 bases from V and 6 bases from J, with 6 bases in between. Germline V CDR1 and CDR2: MNHEY, SVGAGI. The CDR3 totals 12 residues. This chain's CDR3 is CASSYSDGEQYV. CDR3 bases: TGTGCCAGCAGTTACTCCGACGGCGAGCAGTACGTC.

The CDR3 DNA reads TGTGCCAGTAGTATATGGGGGGAAGCTTTCTTT. Translated: CASSIWGEAFF. The rearrangement uses TRBV19 and TRBJ1-1, with D possibly TRBD1 on 5 matching bases. V dropped 2 bases and J dropped 8 bases, with 6 bases sitting between them. Germline V lookup: CDR1 LNHDA, CDR2 SQIVND (reference sequence). The CDR3 has 11 residues.

The sample holds one count of this clone. The chain joins TRBV5-8 to TRBJ2-7, with D unresolved. Germline-derived CDR1 and CDR2 are SGHTS and YDEGEE. Between the trimmed V and J ends, which lost 4 bases and 2 bases, there was a span of 4 bases. The CDR3 runs to 11 residues. In DNA form, the CDR3 reads TGTGCCAGCAGCCGGACCTACGAGCAGTACGTC. Its protein product is CASSRTYEQYV.

This clone was counted ten times or more. J is TRBJ2-2 and V is TRBV19; 9 nucleotides line up with TRBD1. The germline CDR1 and CDR2 sequences are LNHDA and SQIVND (reference sequence). This CDR3 has 17 residues. Germline trimming cut 1 base from V and 6 bases from J; bases unmatched to any gene: 9. CDR3 sequence: CASSIGGTGTGPGELFF. The CDR3 DNA follows: TGTGCCAGTAGTATAGGCGGGACAGGGACGGGACCCGGGGAGCTGTTTTTT.

This chain uses TRBV7-8 with TRBJ1-1; 11 nucleotides match TRBD1. The CDR3 length is 17 residues. V lost 4 bases to trimming and J lost 1 base; unmatched junction nucleotides: 8. In germline, CDR1 is SGHVS, CDR2 FQNEAQ. In nucleotides, the CDR3 is TGTGCCAGCAGCTCGCCGGGACAGGGGGGCTCGAACACTGAAGCTTTCTTT. The encoded protein is CASSSPGQGGSNTEAFF.

This chain joins TRBV18 and TRBJ1-6; the D gene is possibly TRBD1 (5 bases). Looked up from germline, CDR1 is KGHSH and CDR2 is LQKENI. The CDR3 has 15 residues. Trimming left V 6 bases short and J 5 bases short, with 14 bases between. This CDR3 is CASSLDTRNNSPLHF. CDR3 DNA sequence: TGTGCCAGCTCCTTGGACACTAGGAATAATTCACCCCTCCACTTT.